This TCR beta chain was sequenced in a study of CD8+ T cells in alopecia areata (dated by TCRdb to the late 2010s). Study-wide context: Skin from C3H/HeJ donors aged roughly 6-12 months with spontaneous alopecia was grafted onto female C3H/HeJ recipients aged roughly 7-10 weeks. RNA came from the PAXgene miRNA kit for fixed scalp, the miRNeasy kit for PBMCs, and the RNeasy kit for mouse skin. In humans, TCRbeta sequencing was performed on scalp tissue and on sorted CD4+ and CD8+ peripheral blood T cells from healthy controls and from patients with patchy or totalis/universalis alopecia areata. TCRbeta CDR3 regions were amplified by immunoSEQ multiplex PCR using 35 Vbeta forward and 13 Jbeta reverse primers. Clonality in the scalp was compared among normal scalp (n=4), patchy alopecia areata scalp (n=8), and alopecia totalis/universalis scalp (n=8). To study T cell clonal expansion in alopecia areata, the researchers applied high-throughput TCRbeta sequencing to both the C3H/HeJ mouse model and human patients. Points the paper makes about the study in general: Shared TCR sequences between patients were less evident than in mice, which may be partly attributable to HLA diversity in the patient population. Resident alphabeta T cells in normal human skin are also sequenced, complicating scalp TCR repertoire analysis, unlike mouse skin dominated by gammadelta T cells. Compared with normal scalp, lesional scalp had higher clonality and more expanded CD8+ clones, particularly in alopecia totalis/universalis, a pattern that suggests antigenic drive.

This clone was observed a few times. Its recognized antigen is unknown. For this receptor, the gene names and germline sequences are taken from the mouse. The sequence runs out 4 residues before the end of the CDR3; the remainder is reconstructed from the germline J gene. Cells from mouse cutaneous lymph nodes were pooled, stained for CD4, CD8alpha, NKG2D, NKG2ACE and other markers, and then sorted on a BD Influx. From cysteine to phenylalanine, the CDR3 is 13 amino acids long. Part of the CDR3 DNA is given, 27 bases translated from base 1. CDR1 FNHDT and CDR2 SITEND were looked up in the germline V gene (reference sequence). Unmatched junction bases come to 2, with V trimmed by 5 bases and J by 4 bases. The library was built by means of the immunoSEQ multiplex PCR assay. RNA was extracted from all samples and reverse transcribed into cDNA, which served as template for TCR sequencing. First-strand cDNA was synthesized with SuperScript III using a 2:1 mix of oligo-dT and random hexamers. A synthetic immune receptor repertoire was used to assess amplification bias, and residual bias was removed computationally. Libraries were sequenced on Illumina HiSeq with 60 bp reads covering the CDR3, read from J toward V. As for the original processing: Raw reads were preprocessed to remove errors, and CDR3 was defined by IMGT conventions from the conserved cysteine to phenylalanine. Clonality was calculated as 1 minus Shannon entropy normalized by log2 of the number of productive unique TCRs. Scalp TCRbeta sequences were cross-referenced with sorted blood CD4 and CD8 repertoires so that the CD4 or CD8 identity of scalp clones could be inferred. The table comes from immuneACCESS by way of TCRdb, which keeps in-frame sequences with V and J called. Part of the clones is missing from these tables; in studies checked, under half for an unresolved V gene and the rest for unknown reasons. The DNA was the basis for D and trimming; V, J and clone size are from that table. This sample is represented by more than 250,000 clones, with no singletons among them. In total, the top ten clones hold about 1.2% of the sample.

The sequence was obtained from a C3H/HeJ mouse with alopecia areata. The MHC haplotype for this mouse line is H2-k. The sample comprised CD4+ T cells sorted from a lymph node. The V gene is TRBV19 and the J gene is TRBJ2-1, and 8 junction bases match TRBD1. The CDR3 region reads CASRRQGYAEQFF. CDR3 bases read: TGTGCCAGCAGGAGACAGGGGTATGCT.